These 32 T cell receptor beta chains share one sample of origin, sequenced in a study of identical twins. Each CDR3 protein is one row after TCRdb ran MiXCR on the 5' RACE reads. The sample records some 710,000 distinct CDR3 sequences, 5.5% to 7.5% being singletons. Sequenced sample: naive T cells sorted from blood. Receptors were obtained from a man aged 18 to 35 in good health.

This clonotype appeared a few times. The chain employs TRBV20-1 and TRBJ2-1; TRBD2 matches 9 bases. The CDR3 contains 14 residues. The germline gives CDR1 DFQATT, CDR2 SNEGSKA (reference sequence). V lost 3 bases and J lost 4; bases outside the gene matches: 4. Here the CDR3 DNA reads TGCAGTGCTAGTATAGCGGGAGAGTACAATGAGCAGTTCTTC. Translating gives CSASIAGEYNEQFF.

This clonotype appeared many times. This chain uses TRBV2 with TRBJ2-1; a possible D gene is TRBD1 (6 bases). Trimming cost V 6 bases and J 0 bases, with 12 bases left between them. The CDR3 has 15 amino acids. The germline V gene has CDR1 SNHLY and CDR2 FYNNEI. In DNA, the CDR3 is TGTGCCAGCAGCCCAGGGGTCCCCTCCTACAATGAGCAGTTCTTC. Translation gives CASSPGVPSYNEQFF.

This clonotype occurred a few times. The V and J genes are TRBV30 and TRBJ2-3; 8 bases map to TRBD2. Trimming at V came to 0 bases and at J to 5 bases, leaving 4 bases not matched to a gene. Germline assignment: CDR1 GTSNPN and CDR2 SVGIG (reference sequence). CDR3 length: 14 amino acids. CDR3 in amino acids: CAWSVSGGEDTQYF. In DNA form, the CDR3 reads TGTGCCTGGAGTGTTTCGGGAGGGGAAGATACGCAGTATTTT.

This clonotype was detected ten times or more. This chain connects TRBV9 to TRBJ2-7; D may correspond to TRBD1 or TRBD2 (5 bases each). The germline V gene has CDR1 SGDLS and CDR2 YYNGEE. The V gene lost 3 bases and the J gene lost 4 bases, with 11 bases spanning the gap. The CDR3 totals 13 residues. CDR3 sequence reads: CASSGGSSYEQYF. The DNA of the CDR3 is TGTGCCAGCAGCGGGGGGTCTAGTTACGAGCAGTACTTC.

The chain carries TRBV6-5 and TRBJ2-7; the D gene is possibly TRBD1 (5 bases). V shed 0 bases and J shed 0 bases, with 12 bases lying between them. CDR3 length: 16 amino acids. Germline CDR1 and CDR2: MNHEY and SVGAGI. This CDR3 is CASSYSLEDNSYEQYF. The CDR3 DNA sequence: TGTGCCAGCAGTTACTCCCTCGAGGACAACTCCTACGAGCAGTACTTC.

This clonotype came up many times. The chain links TRBV12-3 or TRBV12-4 to TRBJ2-1, with TRBD2 as a possible D gene (6 bases). Trimming removed 5 bases from V and 7 bases from J, with 15 bases in between. The CDR3 is made up of 14 amino acids. As DNA, the CDR3 is TGTGCCAGCAGTCCCGGGACTCCGGGGAATGAGCAGTTCTTC. It is translated as CASSPGTPGNEQFF.

In its sample, this clonotype was seen many times. The chain employs TRBV18 and TRBJ2-7; tentative D call: TRBD2 (5 bases). V was cut by 8 bases and J by 1 base, with 12 bases left in between. The CDR3 is 13 residues long. CDR1 KGHSH and CDR2 LQKENI come from the germline V gene. DNA for the CDR3: TGTGCCAGCAGCCCCGGAGGTTCCTACGAGCAGTACGTC. Protein: CASSPGGSYEQYV.

This clonotype appeared many times. The chain combines TRBV9 with TRBJ2-5; TRBD1 might be the D (6 bases). CDR3 length equals 16 residues. CDR1 SGDLS and CDR2 YYNGEE come from the germline V gene. V lost 1 base to trimming and J lost 2 bases, with 15 bases between them. In nucleotides, the CDR3 is TGTGCCAGCAGCGTATCCCTATACAGGGATCAAGAGACCCAGTACTTC. As protein: CASSVSLYRDQETQYF.

This clonotype was found a few times. The V gene is TRBV7-2, the J gene TRBJ2-7; 9 bases fit TRBD2. CDR1 SGHTA and CDR2 FQGNSA come from the germline V gene. V was clipped by 1 base and J by 3 bases; unmatched bases: 4. The CDR3 is 15 amino acids. CDR3 region: CASSLDSSGNYEQYV. The CDR3 DNA sequence: TGTGCCAGCAGCTTAGATTCTAGCGGGAACTACGAGCAGTACGTC.

V and J are TRBV7-9 and TRBJ2-1; D uncertain. CDR1 and CDR2 (germline): SEHNR, FQNEAQ (reference sequence). The V gene lost 4 bases and the J gene lost 3 bases, with 7 bases spanning the gap. The CDR3 runs 13 residues. CDR3 in DNA: TGTGCCAGCAGCTCGGCACTCTACAATGAGCAGTTCTTC. It codes for CASSSALYNEQFF.

V usage is TRBV5-1 and J usage is TRBJ2-2; D unclear. Germline V CDR1 and CDR2: SGHRS, YFSETQ. The ends were cut back, 1 base at V and 6 bases at J, with 13 bases in the middle. CDR3 length equals 15 residues. CDR3 region: CASSLIPFGAGELFF. CDR3 sequence (DNA): TGCGCCAGCAGCTTGATCCCTTTTGGGGCCGGGGAGCTGTTTTTT.

This clonotype was found many times. The rearrangement joins TRBV20-1 to TRBJ2-2; D is undetermined. Trimming took off 6 bases at V and 3 bases at J, with 8 bases between the two ends. CDR1 and CDR2 from the germline V gene are DFQATT and SNEGSKA (reference sequence). The CDR3 runs 12 residues. The CDR3, as DNA: TGCAGTGCCCAGGATTACACCGGGGAGCTGTTTTTT. Encoded protein: CSAQDYTGELFF.

There are many counts of this clonotype. The rearrangement links TRBV20-1 to TRBJ2-1, with 13 positions matching TRBD2. Germline CDR1 and CDR2: DFQATT and SNEGSKA (reference sequence). This CDR3 is built from 16 residues. V shed 3 bases, J shed 7 bases, and the junction held 9 bases outside the gene matches. The CDR3 sequence: CSASGTSGKGRNEQFF. CDR3 in DNA: TGCAGTGCTAGCGGGACTAGCGGGAAGGGGCGGAATGAGCAGTTCTTC.

Ten or more counts support this clonotype. The chain has TRBV15 and TRBJ1-5; maybe TRBD1 (5 bases). Per germline, CDR1 LNHNV and CDR2 YYDKDF (reference sequence). The CDR3 has 15 amino acids. V lost 2 bases and J lost 1, with 9 bases in between. The CDR3 sequence is CATSRSRQSNQPQHF. The CDR3 DNA reads TGTGCCACCAGCAGATCTCGACAGAGCAATCAGCCCCAGCATTTT.

This clonotype occurred many times. DNA for the CDR3: TGTGCCAGCAGTTTATCGAGTGTAGGGCACGCTTTCTTT. This translates into CASSLSSVGHAFF. The chain employs TRBV27 and TRBJ1-1; D call uncertain. CDR3 length: 13 amino acids. Trimming took 0 bases from V and 11 from J, leaving 13 bases between them. Germline-derived CDR1 and CDR2 are MNHEY and SMNVEV (reference sequence).

This clonotype was counted ten times or more. The V gene is TRBV20-1, the J gene TRBJ1-6, with D perhaps matching TRBD1 (5 bases). This CDR3 has 15 amino acids. V was pared by 1 base and J by 7 bases, with 14 bases between. From germline, CDR1 is DFQATT and CDR2 SNEGSKA (reference sequence). CDR3 DNA: TGCAGTGCTAGAGGGGATCAGGGTCGGAATTCACCCCTCCACTTT. Encoded protein: CSARGDQGRNSPLHF.

This clonotype was counted a few times. The chain has TRBV3-1 and TRBJ2-1; 11 bases line up with TRBD2. The CDR3 is 16 residues long. Germline CDR1 LGHDT, CDR2 YNNKEL (reference sequence). The ends lost 4 bases at V and 7 bases at J; junction bases unmatched: 9. The CDR3 sequence: CASSPFGASGRNEQFF. The CDR3 DNA reads as TGTGCCAGCAGCCCCTTTGGGGCTAGCGGGAGGAATGAGCAGTTCTTC.

This clonotype came up many times. CDR3 DNA sequence: TGTGCCAGCAGCCTCCAGACAGTTACTACCTACGAGCAGTACTTC. This translates into CASSLQTVTTYEQYF. The chain uses TRBV4-2 and TRBJ2-7, with D maybe TRBD1 (5 bases). The ends were cut back, 4 bases at V and 2 bases at J, with 15 bases in the middle. Germline lookup yields CDR1 LGHNA and CDR2 YNFKEQ. This CDR3 has 15 amino acids.

The table lists this clonotype with many counts. The V and J genes are TRBV6-1 and TRBJ1-2; 9 positions agree with TRBD1. V shed 6 bases and J 7 bases; nucleotides not matched to a gene: 12. Germline CDR1 reads MNHNS; CDR2 reads SASEGT. This CDR3 spans 15 amino acids. In DNA form, the CDR3 reads TGTGCCAGCAGATCCGGGACAGGGACGTTCGGTGGCTACACCTTC. Translating gives CASRSGTGTFGGYTF.

This clonotype occurred a few times. The chain employs TRBV11-2 and TRBJ2-1, with D tentatively TRBD2 (5 bases). Trimming removed 1 base at V and 0 bases at J, with 16 bases between. The CDR3 runs to 18 residues. CDR1 and CDR2 (germline): SGHAT, FQNNGV. The CDR3: CASSLVVVGVSSYNEQFF. CDR3 nucleotide sequence: TGTGCCAGCAGCTTAGTGGTTGTGGGAGTGAGCTCCTACAATGAGCAGTTCTTC.

This clonotype was found many times. The rearrangement links TRBV7-9 to TRBJ1-2; D possibly corresponds to TRBD1 (5 bases). This CDR3 is 12 amino acids long. V shed 3 bases and J shed 5 bases, with 7 bases lying between them. The germline V gene has CDR1 SEHNR and CDR2 FQNEAQ (reference sequence). This CDR3 reads CASSLGVYGYTF. The CDR3 region has the DNA TGTGCCAGCAGCTTGGGGGTGTATGGCTACACCTTC.

This clonotype was picked up a small number of times. The V call is TRBV28, the J call TRBJ2-7; 10 nucleotides match TRBD2. CDR1 is MDHEN and CDR2 is SYDVKM in the germline V gene. This CDR3 contains 13 residues. The V and J ends lost 6 bases and 2 bases, in that order; junction bases with no gene match: 1. The CDR3, as DNA: TGTGCCAGCAGAACTAGCGGGACCTACGAGCAGTACGTC. Its translation is CASRTSGTYEQYV.

This clonotype was seen repeatedly, ten times or more. This sequence joins TRBV12-3 or TRBV12-4 and TRBJ1-3, with a tentative D call TRBD1 (5 bases). The V end lost 5 bases, the J end lost 0 bases, and 11 bases lay between the germline ends. This CDR3 spans 15 amino acids. The CDR3 region has the DNA TGTGCCAGCAGTCCCTGGGGCAGCTCTGGAAACACCATATATTTT. Translating gives CASSPWGSSGNTIYF.

The CDR3 region has the DNA TGTGCCAGCAGTTTAGCCAGGGACGCCTACGAGCAGTACTTC. This encodes CASSLARDAYEQYF. J is TRBJ2-7 and V is TRBV12-3 or TRBV12-4; possibly TRBD1 or TRBD2 for D (5 bases each). The CDR3 runs to 14 residues. Trimming shortened V by 0 bases and J by 2 bases, and 8 bases separated the two germline ends.

In this sample, this clonotype turned up a few times. V usage is TRBV7-9 and J usage is TRBJ2-1, with D tentatively TRBD2 (6 bases). This CDR3 comprises 15 residues. The V gene's germline CDR1 is SEHNR and CDR2 FQNEAQ (reference sequence). Trimming pared 2 bases from V and 7 bases from J, leaving 15 bases between. The CDR3 is CASSLQRETPNEQFF. CDR3 bases: TGTGCCAGCAGCTTACAACGGGAGACTCCGAATGAGCAGTTCTTC. The whole variable domain, filled in from reference TRBV7-9 and TRBJ2-1, reads DTGVSQNPRHKITKRGQNVTFRCDPISEHNRLYWYRQTLGQGPEFLTYFQNEAQLEKSRLLSDRFSAERPKGSFSTLEIQRTEQGDSAMYLCASSLQRETPNEQFFGPGTRLTVL.

This chain joins TRBV29-1 and TRBJ1-2; TRBD1 is a possible D gene (5 bases). The germline V and J ends were trimmed by 3 bases and 5 bases, with 25 bases remaining between them. The CDR3 contains 17 residues. Germline values: CDR1 SQVTM, CDR2 ANQGSEA. The CDR3 region has the DNA TGCAGCGTTGATGTTTTTGTCCGAAACGACAGTGGTTATGGCTACACCTTC. Translating it yields CSVDVFVRNDSGYGYTF.

This clonotype came up many times. The chain couples TRBV9 to TRBJ2-2; D call uncertain. V gave up 0 bases and J gave up 8 bases, with 14 bases separating them. This CDR3 is built from 15 residues. Germline CDR1 reads SGDLS; CDR2 reads YYNGEE. The CDR3 loop reads CASSVGSGFDGELFF. Here the CDR3 DNA reads TGTGCCAGCAGCGTAGGATCCGGGTTTGATGGGGAGCTGTTTTTT.

This clonotype was picked up a small number of times. The chain has TRBV29-1 and TRBJ2-2; 8 bases map to TRBD1. The CDR3 loop spans 16 amino acids. CDR1 and CDR2 from the germline V gene are SQVTM and ANQGSEA. Germline trimming cut 4 bases from V and 2 bases from J; bases unmatched to any gene: 9. Here the CDR3 reads CSVGAGGAVNTGELFF. The CDR3 coding sequence is TGCAGCGTTGGGGCAGGGGGCGCGGTAAACACCGGGGAGCTGTTTTTT.

Many counts were recorded for this clonotype. This chain joins TRBV27 and TRBJ2-7; D may be TRBD1 or TRBD2 (5 bases each). The CDR3 runs 17 residues. Trimming removed 1 base from V and 0 bases from J, with 16 bases in between. Germline values: CDR1 MNHEY, CDR2 SMNVEV (reference sequence). CDR3 in amino acids: CASSLLVEGISSYEQYF. The CDR3 nucleotides are TGTGCCAGCAGTTTATTGGTTGAGGGGATTAGCTCCTACGAGCAGTACTTC.

There are many counts of this clonotype. J is TRBJ2-1 and V is TRBV20-1; tentative D call: TRBD2 (5 bases). Germline values: CDR1 DFQATT, CDR2 SNEGSKA (reference sequence). The V end was cut by 1 base, the J end by 10 bases, with 11 bases between. The CDR3 is 12 amino acids. For the CDR3, the DNA is TGCAGTGCTAGAGTATCTGCGGGCGAGCAGTTCTTC. This codes for CSARVSAGEQFF.

This clonotype has ten or more counts. The CDR3 spells CASSPALVRFYNEQFF. As DNA, the CDR3 is TGTGCCAGCAGTCCCGCCCTGGTGCGGTTCTACAATGAGCAGTTCTTC. V usage is TRBV12-3 or TRBV12-4 and J usage is TRBJ2-1; D is undetermined. V gave up 5 bases and J gave up 3 bases, with 17 bases separating them. The CDR3 sequence is 16 residues long.

This clonotype has a handful of counts. V usage is TRBV6-1 and J usage is TRBJ1-2; possibly TRBD1 for D (6 bases). Trimming took 6 bases from V and 2 from J, leaving 10 bases between them. Germline CDR1 and CDR2: MNHNS and SASEGT. The CDR3 has 13 residues. Here the CDR3 DNA reads TGTGCCAGCAGGAACAGGGAAAACTATGGCTACACCTTC. Its protein product is CASRNRENYGYTF.